A selection of T cell receptor beta chains follows, all from one sample in a study of cytomegalovirus exposure and HLA in healthy donors. The method was immunoSEQ multiplex PCR; TCRdb's version includes in-frame clones alone and lacks a portion of them. The table records some 260,000 clones, more than 75% of them present only once. Sequencing was performed on PBMCs. The receptors come from a man aged 18 to 35 in good health and CMV-seropositive. Both conserved end residues are part of each CDR3. A D gene is named only where the DNA matches it firmly. A clone size is listed for some rows: how often the clone was seen (once, few, many), or a class if it is expanded.

clone_size,j_call,d_call,v_call,cdr3_aa,cdr3_nt
few,TRBJ1-2,NA,TRBV7-2,CASSGFRQLGYTF,TGTGCCAGCAGCGGATTCAGACAACTTGGCTACACCTTC
NA,TRBJ2-2,TRBD2,TRBV7-2,CASSSSGTSTGELFF,TGTGCCAGCAGCTCCTCCGGGACTAGTACCGGGGAGCTGTTTTTT
once,TRBJ1-1,NA,TRBV29-1,CSVCQVEGNTEAFF,TGCAGCGTTTGCCAGGTCGAGGGGAACACTGAAGCTTTCTTT
once,TRBJ2-7,TRBD2,TRBV10-3,CAIRLAGGSEQYF,TGTGCCATCAGGTTAGCGGGAGGCTCCGAGCAGTACTTC
NA,TRBJ1-1,TRBD1,TRBV5-1,CASSPSTGTGFLNTEAFF,TGCGCCAGCAGCCCTTCAACCGGGACAGGGTTCTTGAACACTGAAGCTTTCTTT
NA,TRBJ2-1,TRBD1,TRBV5-1,CASTPAGTGVGEQFF,TGCGCCAGCACCCCGGCTGGGACAGGGGTAGGTGAGCAGTTCTTC
few,TRBJ1-1,NA,TRBV29-1,CSGHSNTEAFF,TGCAGCGGACACTCGAACACTGAAGCTTTCTTT
NA,TRBJ1-1,NA,TRBV27,CASSLSFMTQNTEAFF,TGTGCCAGCAGTTTATCTTTTATGACCCAGAACACTGAAGCTTTCTTT
NA,TRBJ1-4,NA,TRBV11-1,CASSFDSGEKLFF,TGTGCCAGCAGCTTTGACAGCGGCGAAAAACTGTTTTTT
NA,TRBJ2-2,NA,TRBV29-1,CSGGENTGELFF,TGCAGCGGGGGAGAGAACACCGGGGAGCTGTTTTTT
NA,TRBJ2-7,TRBD2,TRBV7-2,CAGPGLAGETSYEQYF,TGTGCCGGACCCGGACTAGCGGGTGAAACCTCCTACGAGCAGTACTTC
NA,TRBJ2-7,TRBD1,TRBV4-2,CASSQVGTDYEQYF,TGTGCCAGCAGCCAAGTTGGGACAGACTACGAGCAGTACTTC
few,TRBJ2-7,TRBD1,TRBV5-1,CASSFRDRYYEQYF,TGCGCCAGCAGCTTCCGGGACAGGTACTACGAGCAGTACTTC
NA,TRBJ2-7,NA,TRBV5-6,CASSLAEGRAQYEQYF,TGTGCCAGCAGCTTGGCAGAGGGACGGGCGCAATACGAGCAGTACTTC
NA,TRBJ2-1,NA,TRBV14,CASSLRAASSYNEQFF,TGTGCCAGCAGCCTGAGGGCGGCGAGCTCCTACAATGAGCAGTTCTTC
once,TRBJ1-2,NA,TRBV25-1,CASSEGQSYYGYTF,TGTGCCAGCAGTGAGGGGCAGTCCTACTATGGCTACACCTTC
NA,TRBJ1-4,NA,TRBV29-1,CSVGNGTPNEKLFF,TGCAGCGTCGGCAACGGGACACCTAATGAAAAACTGTTTTTT
NA,TRBJ1-5,TRBD1,TRBV28,CASRPGQWNQPQHF,TGTGCCAGCAGACCGGGACAGTGGAATCAGCCCCAGCATTTT
NA,TRBJ2-7,NA,TRBV15,CATSRQGRRGRTYEQYF,TGTGCCACCAGCAGGCAGGGTAGGAGGGGTCGGACCTACGAGCAGTACTTC
NA,TRBJ2-1,TRBD2,TRBV11-1,CASSPRPRSGRANEQFF,TGTGCCAGCAGCCCCCGGCCTCGGAGCGGGAGGGCCAATGAGCAGTTCTTC
NA,TRBJ1-2,NA,TRBV10-3,CAISESLDKDIYGYTF,TGTGCCATCAGTGAGTCGTTGGACAAGGATATCTATGGCTACACCTTC
once,TRBJ2-5,TRBD2,TRBV25-1,CASTNSGRGETQYF,TGTGCCAGCACGAATAGCGGGAGAGGTGAGACCCAGTACTTC
few,TRBJ1-2,NA,TRBV4-3,CASSQDLAANYGYTF,TGCGCCAGCAGCCAAGATCTGGCAGCTAACTATGGCTACACCTTC
few,TRBJ2-7,NA,TRBV7-2,CASRGGRSQTYEQYF,TGTGCCAGCAGAGGTGGCAGGTCGCAGACCTACGAGCAGTACTTC
NA,TRBJ2-7,TRBD2,TRBV2,CASTPGLAGGGQYF,TGTGCCAGCACCCCCGGACTAGCGGGAGGAGGGCAGTACTTC
NA,TRBJ2-3,TRBD1,TRBV2,CASSEWGQGFSDTQYF,TGTGCCAGCAGTGAGTGGGGACAGGGGTTCTCAGATACGCAGTATTTT
NA,TRBJ2-5,TRBD2,TRBV2,CASSEVGLAREETQYF,TGTGCCAGCAGTGAAGTTGGACTAGCAAGGGAAGAGACCCAGTACTTC
few,TRBJ2-7,NA,TRBV11-2,CASSRQSSYEQYF,TGTGCCAGCAGCCGACAGAGCTCCTACGAGCAGTACTTC
NA,TRBJ2-1,NA,TRBV5-1,CASSISGAGDEQFF,TGCGCCAGCAGCATTAGCGGCGCCGGGGATGAGCAGTTCTTC
NA,TRBJ2-1,TRBD2,TRBV27,CASSLYSGRDNEQFF,TGTGCCAGCAGTTTATATAGCGGGAGGGACAATGAGCAGTTCTTC
NA,TRBJ2-3,TRBD2,TRBV29-1,CSVQGLAETDTQYF,TGCAGCGTTCAAGGGCTAGCGGAAACAGATACGCAGTATTTT
NA,TRBJ1-2,NA,TRBV6-1,CASSEAWDGTPGNTF,TGTGCCAGCAGTGAAGCCTGGGACGGCACTCCGGGAAACACCTTC
NA,TRBJ2-2,NA,TRBV5-4,CASSQRTGLFTGELFF,TGTGCCAGCAGCCAAAGGACAGGACTATTTACCGGGGAGCTGTTTTTT
once,TRBJ1-1,NA,TRBV25-1,CASSVSGTEAFF,TGTGCCAGCAGTGTCAGTGGGACTGAAGCTTTCTTT
NA,TRBJ1-1,NA,TRBV20-1,CSAPVNTEAFF,TGCAGTGCTCCGGTGAACACTGAAGCTTTCTTT
NA,TRBJ2-7,NA,TRBV7-9,CASSFGGRGAYEQYF,TGTGCCAGCAGCTTCGGGGGTAGAGGGGCCTACGAGCAGTACTTC
NA,TRBJ2-3,NA,TRBV5-1,CASSQGLSIPDTQYF,TGCGCCAGCAGCCAGGGACTGTCGATCCCAGATACGCAGTATTTT
NA,TRBJ2-2,NA,TRBV5-6,CASSWGPNTGELFF,TGTGCCAGCAGCTGGGGCCCCAACACCGGGGAGCTGTTTTTT
NA,TRBJ2-7,NA,TRBV19,CASSIAPGSGYEQYF,TGTGCCAGTAGTATAGCTCCAGGGTCAGGCTACGAGCAGTACTTC
NA,TRBJ2-7,TRBD1,TRBV5-5,CASSLGQANGYEQYF,TGTGCCAGCAGCCTGGGACAGGCCAACGGCTACGAGCAGTACTTC
NA,TRBJ2-1,TRBD2,TRBV28,CASTDGLAGSYNEQFF,TGTGCCAGCACCGACGGACTAGCGGGTTCCTACAATGAGCAGTTCTTC
NA,TRBJ2-7,TRBD2,TRBV19,CASSPGLGVSYEQYF,TGTGCCAGCAGTCCGGGACTAGGCGTCTCCTACGAGCAGTACTTC
once,TRBJ2-7,NA,TRBV28,CASSTSYEQYF,TGTGCCAGCAGCACCAGCTACGAGCAGTACTTC
NA,TRBJ2-5,NA,TRBV6-1,CASSVGLQETQYF,TGTGCCAGCAGTGTAGGGCTCCAAGAGACCCAGTACTTC
NA,TRBJ2-1,TRBD2,TRBV10-3,CAISETLGGSRSNEQFF,TGTGCCATCAGTGAGACGTTGGGCGGGAGCCGCTCCAATGAGCAGTTCTTC
once,TRBJ2-1,NA,TRBV30,CAWTPIADYNEQFF,TGTGCCTGGACCCCAATAGCGGACTACAATGAGCAGTTCTTC
NA,TRBJ2-7,TRBD2,TRBV5-1,CASSDGTSGGEQYF,TGCGCCAGCAGCGACGGGACTAGCGGGGGAGAGCAGTACTTC
NA,TRBJ2-3,NA,TRBV6-4,CASSEQGSYTDTQYF,TGTGCCAGCAGTGAGCAGGGGTCCTACACAGATACGCAGTATTTT
NA,TRBJ2-3,NA,TRBV5-1,CASSLGASIFADTQYF,TGCGCCAGCAGCTTGGGTGCTAGCATTTTTGCAGATACGCAGTATTTT
NA,TRBJ1-1,TRBD1,TRBV5-4,CASSSGTGTRETEAFF,TGTGCCAGCAGCTCAGGGACAGGGACGAGAGAAACTGAAGCTTTCTTT
NA,TRBJ1-2,TRBD1,TRBV4-2,CASSPGTGKIYTF,TGTGCCAGCAGCCCTGGGACAGGGAAAATCTACACCTTC
few,TRBJ1-1,TRBD1,TRBV4-2,CASSQDIGQGAAEAFF,TGTGCCAGCAGCCAAGATATCGGACAGGGGGCGGCTGAAGCTTTCTTT
NA,TRBJ2-5,NA,TRBV7-6,CASSLQETQYF,TGTGCCAGCAGCCTCCAAGAGACCCAGTACTTC
NA,TRBJ2-2,NA,TRBV25-1,CASSPGENTGELFF,TGTGCCAGCAGCCCAGGGGAGAACACCGGGGAGCTGTTTTTT